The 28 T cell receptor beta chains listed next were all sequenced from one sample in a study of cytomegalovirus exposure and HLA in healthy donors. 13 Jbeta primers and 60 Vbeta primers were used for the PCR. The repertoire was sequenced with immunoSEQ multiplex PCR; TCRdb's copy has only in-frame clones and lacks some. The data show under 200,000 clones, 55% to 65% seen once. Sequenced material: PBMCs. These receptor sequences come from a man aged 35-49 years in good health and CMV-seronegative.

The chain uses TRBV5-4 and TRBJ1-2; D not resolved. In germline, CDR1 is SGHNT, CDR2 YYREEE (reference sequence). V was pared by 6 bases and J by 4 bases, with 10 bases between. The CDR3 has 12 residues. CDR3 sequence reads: CASKEGSYGYTF. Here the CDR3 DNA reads TGTGCCAGCAAGGAAGGGAGCTATGGCTACACCTTC.

CDR3 in amino acids: CASSLEGIPGNEQFF. CDR3 DNA: TGTGCCAGCAGTTTGGAGGGGATCCCTGGGAATGAGCAGTTCTTC. This sequence joins TRBV27 and TRBJ2-1; TRBD2 might be the D (6 bases). The CDR3 sequence is 15 residues long. The germline gives CDR1 MNHEY, CDR2 SMNVEV (reference sequence). The V gene lost 3 bases and the J gene lost 7 bases, with 16 bases spanning the gap.

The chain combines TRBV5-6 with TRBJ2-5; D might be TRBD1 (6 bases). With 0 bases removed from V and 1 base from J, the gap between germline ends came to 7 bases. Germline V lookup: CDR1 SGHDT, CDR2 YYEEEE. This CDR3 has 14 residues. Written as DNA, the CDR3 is TGTGCCAGCAGCTTGGAGGGGGTCCAAGAGACCCAGTACTTC. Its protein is CASSLEGVQETQYF.

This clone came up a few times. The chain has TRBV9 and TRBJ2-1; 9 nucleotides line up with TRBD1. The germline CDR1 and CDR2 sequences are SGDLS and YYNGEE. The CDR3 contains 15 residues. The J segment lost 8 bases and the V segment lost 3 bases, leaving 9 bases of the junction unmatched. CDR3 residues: CASSDRDRAADEQFF. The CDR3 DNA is TGTGCCAGCAGCGACCGGGACAGGGCGGCCGATGAGCAGTTCTTC.

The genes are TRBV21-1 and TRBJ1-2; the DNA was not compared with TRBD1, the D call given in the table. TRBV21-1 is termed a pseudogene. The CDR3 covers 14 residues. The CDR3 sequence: CASSKDRAVRGYTF. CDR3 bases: TGTGCCAGCAGCAAGGACAGGGCCGTTCGTGGCTACACCTTC.

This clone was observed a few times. CDR3: CASSLGPQGALNEKLFF. CDR3 nucleotides: TGTGCCAGCAGCCTGGGACCACAGGGGGCCCTTAATGAAAAACTGTTTTTT. The V gene is TRBV5-4, the J gene TRBJ1-4, with TRBD1 matching over 9 bases. Germline CDR1 SGHNT, CDR2 YYREEE (reference sequence). The junction had 11 bases not matched to a gene; V was cut back by 4 bases and J by 4 bases. The CDR3 length is 17 residues.

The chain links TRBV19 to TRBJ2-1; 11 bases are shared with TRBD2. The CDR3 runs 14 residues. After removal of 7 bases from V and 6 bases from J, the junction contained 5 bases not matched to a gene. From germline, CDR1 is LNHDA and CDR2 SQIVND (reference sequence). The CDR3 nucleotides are TGTGCCAGTAAACCGGGACTAGCGGCCAATGAGCAGTTCTTC. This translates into CASKPGLAANEQFF.

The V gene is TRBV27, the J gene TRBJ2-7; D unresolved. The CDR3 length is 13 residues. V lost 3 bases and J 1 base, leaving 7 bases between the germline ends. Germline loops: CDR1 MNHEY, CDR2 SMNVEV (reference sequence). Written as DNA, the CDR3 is TGTGCCAGCAGTTTTTCCGGGTCCTACGAGCAGTACTTC. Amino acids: CASSFSGSYEQYF.

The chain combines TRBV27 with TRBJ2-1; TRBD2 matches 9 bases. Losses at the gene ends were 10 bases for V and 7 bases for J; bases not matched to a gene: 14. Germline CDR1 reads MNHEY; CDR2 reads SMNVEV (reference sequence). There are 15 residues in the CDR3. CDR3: CATERGLAGRNEQFF. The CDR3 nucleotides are TGTGCCACCGAGAGGGGACTAGCAGGTCGGAATGAGCAGTTCTTC.

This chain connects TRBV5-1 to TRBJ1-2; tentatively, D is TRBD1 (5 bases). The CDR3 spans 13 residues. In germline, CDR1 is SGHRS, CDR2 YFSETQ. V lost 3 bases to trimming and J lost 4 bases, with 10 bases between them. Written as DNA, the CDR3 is TGCGCCAGCAGCTATGACAGTAGCTATGGCTACACCTTC. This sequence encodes CASSYDSSYGYTF. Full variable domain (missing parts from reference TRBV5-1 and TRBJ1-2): KAGVTQTPRYLIKTRGQQVTLSCSPISGHRSVSWYQQTPGQGLQFLFEYFSETQRNKGNFPGRFSGRQFSNSRSEMNVSTLELGDSALYLCASSYDSSYGYTFGSGTRLTVV.

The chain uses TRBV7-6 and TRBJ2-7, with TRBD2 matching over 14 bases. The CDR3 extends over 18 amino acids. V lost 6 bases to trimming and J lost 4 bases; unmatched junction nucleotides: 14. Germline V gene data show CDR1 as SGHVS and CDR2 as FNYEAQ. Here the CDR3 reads CASRGVGTSGGPYYEQYF. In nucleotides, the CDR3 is TGTGCCAGCAGGGGAGTGGGGACTAGCGGGGGACCTTATTACGAGCAGTACTTC.

As DNA, the CDR3 is TGTGCTAGTGGTTTTTTCACAGGGGTGGGAGGCTACACCTTC. Protein: CASGFFTGVGGYTF. The V call is TRBV12-5, the J call TRBJ1-2, with 7 bases matching TRBD1. CDR1 and CDR2 from the germline V gene are LGHNT and FRNRAP. Trimming took 3 bases from V and 8 from J; bases not matched to a gene: 9. The CDR3 sequence is 14 residues long.

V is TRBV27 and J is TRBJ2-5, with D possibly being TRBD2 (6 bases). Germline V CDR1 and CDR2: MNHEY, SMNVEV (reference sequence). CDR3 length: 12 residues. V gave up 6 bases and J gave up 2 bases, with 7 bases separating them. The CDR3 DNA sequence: TGTGCCAGCAGGCGGGGTCAAGAGACCCAGTACTTC. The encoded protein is CASRRGQETQYF.

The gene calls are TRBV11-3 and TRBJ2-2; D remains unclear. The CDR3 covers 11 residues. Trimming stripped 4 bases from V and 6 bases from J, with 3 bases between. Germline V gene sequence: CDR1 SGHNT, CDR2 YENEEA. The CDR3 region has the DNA TGTGCCAGCAGCTCAGCCGGGGAGCTGTTTTTT. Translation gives CASSSAGELFF.

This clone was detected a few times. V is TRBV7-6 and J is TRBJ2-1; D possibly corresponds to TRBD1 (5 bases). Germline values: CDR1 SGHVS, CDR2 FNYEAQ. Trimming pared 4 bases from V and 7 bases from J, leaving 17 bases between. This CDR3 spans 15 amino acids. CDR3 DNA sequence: TGTGCCAGCAGCTCCCAAGGGGCGCCTGTGAATGAGCAGTTCTTC. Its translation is CASSSQGAPVNEQFF.

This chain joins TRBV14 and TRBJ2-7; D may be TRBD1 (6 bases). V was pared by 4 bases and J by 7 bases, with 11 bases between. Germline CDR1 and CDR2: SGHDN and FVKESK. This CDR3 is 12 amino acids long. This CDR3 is CASSPGAREQYF. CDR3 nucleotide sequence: TGTGCCAGCAGCCCAGGGGCGCGGGAGCAGTACTTC.

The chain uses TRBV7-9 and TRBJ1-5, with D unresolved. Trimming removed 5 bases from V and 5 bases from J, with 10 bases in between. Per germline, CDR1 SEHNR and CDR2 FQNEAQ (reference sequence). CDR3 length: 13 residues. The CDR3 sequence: CASSPLSHQPQHF. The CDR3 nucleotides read TGTGCCAGCAGCCCCTTATCCCATCAGCCCCAGCATTTT.

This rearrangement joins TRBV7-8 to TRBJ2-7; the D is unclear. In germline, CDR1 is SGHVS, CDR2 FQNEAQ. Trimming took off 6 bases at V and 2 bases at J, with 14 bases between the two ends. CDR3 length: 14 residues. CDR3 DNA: TGTGCCAGCAGAGAGCGAACTGGAACCTACGAGCAGTACTTC. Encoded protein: CASRERTGTYEQYF.

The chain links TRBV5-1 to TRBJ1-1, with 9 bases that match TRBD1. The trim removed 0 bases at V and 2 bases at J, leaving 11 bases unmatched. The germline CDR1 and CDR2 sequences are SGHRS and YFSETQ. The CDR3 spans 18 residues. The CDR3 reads CASSLAVTGQGLNTEAFF. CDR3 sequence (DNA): TGCGCCAGCAGCTTGGCCGTTACGGGACAGGGCCTAAACACTGAAGCTTTCTTT.

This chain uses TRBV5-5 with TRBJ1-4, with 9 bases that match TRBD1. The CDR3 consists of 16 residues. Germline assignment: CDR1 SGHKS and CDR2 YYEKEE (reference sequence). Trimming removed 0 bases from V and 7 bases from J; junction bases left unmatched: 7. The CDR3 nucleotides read TGTGCCAGCAGCTTGGTTGTAGGACAGGGGCTTGAAAAACTGTTTTTT. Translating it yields CASSLVVGQGLEKLFF.

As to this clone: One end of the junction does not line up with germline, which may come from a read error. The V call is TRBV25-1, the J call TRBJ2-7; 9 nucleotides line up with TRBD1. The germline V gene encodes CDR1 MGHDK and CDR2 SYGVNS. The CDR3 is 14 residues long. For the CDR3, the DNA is TGTGCCAGCGGCAGGACAGGGGCTCCCTACGAGCAGTGCTTC. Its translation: CASGRTGAPYEQCF.

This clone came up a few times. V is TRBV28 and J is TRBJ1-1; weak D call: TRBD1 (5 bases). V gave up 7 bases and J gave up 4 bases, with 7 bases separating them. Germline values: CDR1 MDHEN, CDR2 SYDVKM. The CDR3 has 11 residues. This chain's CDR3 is CASKGITEAFF. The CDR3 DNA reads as TGTGCCAGCAAGGGGATCACTGAAGCTTTCTTT.

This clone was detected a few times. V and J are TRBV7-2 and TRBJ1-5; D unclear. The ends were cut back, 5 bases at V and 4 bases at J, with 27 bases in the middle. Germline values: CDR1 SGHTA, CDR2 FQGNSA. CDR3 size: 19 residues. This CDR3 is CASSPGGIGILELNQPQHF. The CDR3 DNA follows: TGTGCCAGCAGCCCAGGCGGGATCGGTATATTAGAGTTAAATCAGCCCCAGCATTTT. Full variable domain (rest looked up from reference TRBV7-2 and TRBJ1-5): GAGVSQSPSNKVTEKGKDVELRCDPISGHTALYWYRQSLGQGLEFLIYFQGNSAPDKSGLPSDRFSAERTGGSVSTLTIQRTQQEDSAVYLCASSPGGIGILELNQPQHFGDGTRLSIL.

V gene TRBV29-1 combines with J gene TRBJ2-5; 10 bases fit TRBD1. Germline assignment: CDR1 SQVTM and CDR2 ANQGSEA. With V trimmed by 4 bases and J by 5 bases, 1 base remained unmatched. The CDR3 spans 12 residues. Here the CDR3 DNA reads TGCAGCGTTGGACAGGGGGCGGAGACCCAGTACTTC. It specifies CSVGQGAETQYF.

The CDR3 loop is CASSSHRSETQYF. CDR3 in DNA: TGTGCCAGCAGCTCCCACAGATCGGAGACCCAGTACTTC. The rearrangement joins TRBV7-2 to TRBJ2-5; the D is unclear. V was trimmed by 4 bases and J by 5 bases, leaving 11 bases between them. Germline V lookup: CDR1 SGHTA, CDR2 FQGNSA. This CDR3 contains 13 residues. The variable domain in full, completed from reference TRBV7-2 and TRBJ2-5, reads GAGVSQSPSNKVTEKGKDVELRCDPISGHTALYWYRQSLGQGLEFLIYFQGNSAPDKSGLPSDRFSAERTGGSVSTLTIQRTQQEDSAVYLCASSSHRSETQYFGPGTRLLVL.

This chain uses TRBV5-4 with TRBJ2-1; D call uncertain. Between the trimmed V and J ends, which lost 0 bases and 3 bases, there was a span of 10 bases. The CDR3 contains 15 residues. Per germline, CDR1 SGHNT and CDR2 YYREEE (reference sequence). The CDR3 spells CASSLGRVLYNEQFF. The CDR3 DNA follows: TGTGCCAGCAGCTTGGGTCGGGTACTCTACAATGAGCAGTTCTTC.

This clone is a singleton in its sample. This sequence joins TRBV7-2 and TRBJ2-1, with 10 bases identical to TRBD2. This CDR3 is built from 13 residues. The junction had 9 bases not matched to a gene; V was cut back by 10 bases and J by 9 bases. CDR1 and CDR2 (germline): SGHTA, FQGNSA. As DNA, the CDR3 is TGTGCCACTTCCGGGACTAGCGCTGCTGAGCAGTTCTTC. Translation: CATSGTSAAEQFF.

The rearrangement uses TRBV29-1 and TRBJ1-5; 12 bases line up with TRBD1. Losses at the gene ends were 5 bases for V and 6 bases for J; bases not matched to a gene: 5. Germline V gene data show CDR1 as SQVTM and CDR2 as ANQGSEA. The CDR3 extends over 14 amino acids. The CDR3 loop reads CSVRDRGLGQPQHF. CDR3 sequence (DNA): TGCAGCGTTCGGGACAGGGGGCTTGGTCAGCCCCAGCATTTT.